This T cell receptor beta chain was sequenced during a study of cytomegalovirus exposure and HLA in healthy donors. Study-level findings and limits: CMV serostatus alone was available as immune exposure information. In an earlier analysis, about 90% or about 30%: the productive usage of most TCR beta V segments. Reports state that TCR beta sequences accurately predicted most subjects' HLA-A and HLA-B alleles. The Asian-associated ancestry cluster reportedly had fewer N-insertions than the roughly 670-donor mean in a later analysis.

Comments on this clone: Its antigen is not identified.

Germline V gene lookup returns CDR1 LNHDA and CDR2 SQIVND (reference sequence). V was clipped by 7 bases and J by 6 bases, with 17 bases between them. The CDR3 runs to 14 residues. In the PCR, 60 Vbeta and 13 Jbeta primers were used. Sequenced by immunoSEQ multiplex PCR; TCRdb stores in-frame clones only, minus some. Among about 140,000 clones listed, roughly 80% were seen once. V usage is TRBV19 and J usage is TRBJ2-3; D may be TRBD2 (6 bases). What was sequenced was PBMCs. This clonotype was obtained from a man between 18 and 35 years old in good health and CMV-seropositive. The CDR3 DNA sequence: TGTGCCAGTACCCTGAGGAGGGATCAGGATACGCAGTATTTT. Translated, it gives CASTLRRDQDTQYF. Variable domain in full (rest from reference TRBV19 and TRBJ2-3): DGGITQSPKYLFRKEGQNVTLSCEQNLNHDAMYWYRQDPGQGLRLIYYSQIVNDFQKGDIAEGYSVSREKKESFPLTVTSAQKNPTAFYLCASTLRRDQDTQYFGPGTRLTVL.